This TCR beta chain was obtained from a study of blood T cell repertoires in COVID-19. In the study overall: Sites in the United States, Italy and Spain provided acute and convalescent COVID-19 samples. PBMCs, B-cell-depleted T cells, or T cells provided the cDNA or gDNA that made up the material.

Authors' data handling: By means of reference gene primer amplification, nucleated cell counts were estimated. Generated by immunoSEQ multiplex PCR, the TCRdb table keeps only in-frame clones and is missing some. For V, J and clone size, that table is used; D and trimming come from the DNA. Among around 310,000 clones listed, nearly 90% were seen once. This CDR3 has 19 amino acids. Germline assignment: CDR1 MNHEY and CDR2 SVGEGT. Germline trimming cut 4 bases from V and 1 base from J; bases unmatched to any gene: 15. Seattle cases were enrolled at active infection and followed longitudinally. The rearrangement links TRBV6-2 or TRBV6-3 to TRBJ2-2; 7 bases line up with TRBD2. This clonotype was sampled from a woman aged 40-49 years with COVID-19, enrolled during active disease. The sequencing sample was made of peripheral blood. DNA of the CDR3: TGTGCCAGCAGTTTTACCGGGCGGGGGAGCGCACTGAACACCGGGGAGCTGTTTTTT. Its translation: CASSFTGRGSALNTGELFF.